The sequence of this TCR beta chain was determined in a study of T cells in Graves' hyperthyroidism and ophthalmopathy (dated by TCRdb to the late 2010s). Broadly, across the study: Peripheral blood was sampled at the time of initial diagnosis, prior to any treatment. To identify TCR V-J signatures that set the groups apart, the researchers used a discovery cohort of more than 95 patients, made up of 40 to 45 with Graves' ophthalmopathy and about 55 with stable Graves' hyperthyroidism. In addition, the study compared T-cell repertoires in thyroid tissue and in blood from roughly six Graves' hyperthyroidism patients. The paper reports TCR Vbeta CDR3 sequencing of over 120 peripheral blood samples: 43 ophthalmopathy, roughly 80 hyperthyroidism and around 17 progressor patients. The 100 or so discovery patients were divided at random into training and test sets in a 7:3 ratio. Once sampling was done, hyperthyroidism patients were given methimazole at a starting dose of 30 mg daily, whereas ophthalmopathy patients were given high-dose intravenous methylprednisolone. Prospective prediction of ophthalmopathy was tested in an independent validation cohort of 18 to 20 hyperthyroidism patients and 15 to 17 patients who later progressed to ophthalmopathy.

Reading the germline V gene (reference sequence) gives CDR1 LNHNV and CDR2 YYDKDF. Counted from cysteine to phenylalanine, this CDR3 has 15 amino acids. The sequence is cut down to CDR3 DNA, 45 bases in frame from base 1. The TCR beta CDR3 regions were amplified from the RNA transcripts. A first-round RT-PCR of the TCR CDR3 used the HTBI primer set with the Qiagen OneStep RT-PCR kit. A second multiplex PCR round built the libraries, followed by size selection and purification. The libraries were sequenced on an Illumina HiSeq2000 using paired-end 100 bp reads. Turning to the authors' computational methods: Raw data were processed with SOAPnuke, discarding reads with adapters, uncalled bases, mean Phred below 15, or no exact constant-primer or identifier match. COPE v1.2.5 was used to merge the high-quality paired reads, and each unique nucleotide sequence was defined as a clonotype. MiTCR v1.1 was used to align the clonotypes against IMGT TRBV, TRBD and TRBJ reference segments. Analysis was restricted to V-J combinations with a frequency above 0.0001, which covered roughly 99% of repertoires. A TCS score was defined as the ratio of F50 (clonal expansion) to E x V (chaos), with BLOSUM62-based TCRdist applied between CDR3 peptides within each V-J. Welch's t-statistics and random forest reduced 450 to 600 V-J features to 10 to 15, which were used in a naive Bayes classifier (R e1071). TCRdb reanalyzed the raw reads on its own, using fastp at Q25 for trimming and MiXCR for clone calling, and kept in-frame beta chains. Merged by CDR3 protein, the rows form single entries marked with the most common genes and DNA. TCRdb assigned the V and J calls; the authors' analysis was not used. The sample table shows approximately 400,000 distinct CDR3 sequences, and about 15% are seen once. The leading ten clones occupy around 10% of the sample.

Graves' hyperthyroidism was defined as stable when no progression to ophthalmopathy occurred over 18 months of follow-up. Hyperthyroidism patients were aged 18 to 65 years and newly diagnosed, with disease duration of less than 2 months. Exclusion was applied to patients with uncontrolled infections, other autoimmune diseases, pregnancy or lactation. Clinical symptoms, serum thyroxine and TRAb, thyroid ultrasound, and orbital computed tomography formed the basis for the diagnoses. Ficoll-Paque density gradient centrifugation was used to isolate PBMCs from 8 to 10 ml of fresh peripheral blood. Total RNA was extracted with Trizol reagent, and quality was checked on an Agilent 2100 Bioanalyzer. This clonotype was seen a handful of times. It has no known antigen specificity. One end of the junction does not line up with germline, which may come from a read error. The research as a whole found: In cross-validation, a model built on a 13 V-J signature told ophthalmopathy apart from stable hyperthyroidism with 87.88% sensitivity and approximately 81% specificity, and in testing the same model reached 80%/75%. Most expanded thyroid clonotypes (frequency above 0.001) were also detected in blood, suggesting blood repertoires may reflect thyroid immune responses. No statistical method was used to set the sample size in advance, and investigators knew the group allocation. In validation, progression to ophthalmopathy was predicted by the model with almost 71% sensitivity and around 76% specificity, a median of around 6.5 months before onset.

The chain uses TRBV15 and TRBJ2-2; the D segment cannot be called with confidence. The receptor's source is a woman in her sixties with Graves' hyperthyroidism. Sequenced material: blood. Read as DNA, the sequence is TGTACCACCAGCAGAGATTGGAAGGCGACCGGGGAGCTGTTTTTT. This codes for CTTSRDWKATGELFF. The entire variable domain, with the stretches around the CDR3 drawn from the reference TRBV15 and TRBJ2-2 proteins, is DAMVIQNPRYQVTQFGKPVTLSCSQTLNHNVMYWYQQKSSQAPKLLFHYYDKDFNNEADTPDNFQSRRPNTSFCFLDIRSPGLGDTAMYLCTTSRDWKATGELFFGEGSRLTVL.